The subject of this entry is one T cell receptor beta chain. Trimming removed 5 bases from V and 5 bases from J, with 15 bases in between. This CDR3 comprises 15 residues. From germline, CDR1 is LNHNV and CDR2 YYDKDF (reference sequence). The entry originates in a study of technical replicates of blood from several donors. Generated by immunoSEQ multiplex PCR, the TCRdb table keeps only in-frame clones and is missing some. Of roughly 72,000 clones in the sample, roughly 96% were seen once. The TCR comes from a human donor in good health. The chain couples TRBV15 to TRBJ1-4, with D possibly TRBD1 on 6 matching bases. Sequencing was done on a sample of T cells isolated from PBMCs. The CDR3 bases are TGTGCCACCAGCGTAGAGGGGACACTAAATGAAAAACTGTTTTTT. Translated: CATSVEGTLNEKLFF.